This T cell receptor beta chain emerged from a study of T cells after yellow fever vaccination. The wider study: Low-cell-number fractions underwent preparation using SMART-Seq v4 Ultra Low Input.

This clonotype came up many times. The CDR3 length is 16 residues. Germline lookup yields CDR1 SGHRS and CDR2 YFSETQ. The J segment lost 0 bases and the V segment lost 0 bases, leaving 1 base of the junction unmatched. Via MiXCR, TCRdb re-called the 5' RACE reads, giving one row per CDR3 protein. Among more than 120,000 distinct CDR3 sequences listed, roughly 8% were seen once. This clonotype originated in a man aged 30 to 39 who received the YFV17D yellow fever vaccine. The chain links TRBV5-1 to TRBJ2-3; 10 bases fit TRBD2. Specimen: CD4+ T cells sorted from PBMCs, collected 5 days after the yellow fever booster vaccination. The CDR3 loop is CASSLALAGSTDTQYF. CDR3 DNA sequence: TGCGCCAGCAGCTTGGCACTAGCGGGAAGCACAGATACGCAGTATTTT.